This record looks at one T cell receptor beta chain sequence and its context. No antigen is known for it. These data belong to a study of OX40 agonist ivuxolimab in advanced cancers. This CDR3 has 19 amino acids. The assay was immunoSEQ multiplex PCR, and TCRdb's table has in-frame clones only and misses some. Among tens of thousands of clones, about 80% were seen once, and the ten largest hold roughly 1.2%. Study outcomes and limitations: There was clonal expansion of CD4+ and CD8+ blood T cells by week 6 at 0.1 to 3.0 mg/kg.

The receptor comes from an adult with an advanced solid tumor such as melanoma, head and neck, liver or kidney cancer. Sample: CD4+ or CD8+ T cells sorted from blood, taken in a trial of the OX40 agonist ivuxolimab. The rearrangement joins TRBV21-1 to TRBJ1-4; TRBD1, as called in the table, went unchecked against the DNA. TRBV21-1 counts as a pseudogene. The CDR3 is CASSKRSGQVSGRMGKLFF. As DNA, the CDR3 is TGTGCCAGCAGCAAAAGGTCGGGACAGGTATCTGGCCGTATGGGAAAACTGTTTTTT.